The next 8 T cell receptor beta chains were all read from a single sample in a study of T-cell reconstitution after alpha-beta-depleted transplantation in children (dated by TCRdb to 2015 to 2016). Receptors were amplified or captured by PCR. Sequencing took place on an Illumina HiSeq 2500. Molecular barcoding was employed in the preparation of TCR libraries, with unique molecular identifiers being used to normalize TCRbeta repertoire quantification. TCRdb itself trimmed the public reads at Q25 with fastp, ran MiXCR and retained productive beta chains. Here each entry gathers all rows of one CDR3 protein and keeps the most common genes and DNA. The sample data list a few hundred thousand distinct CDR3 sequences, and 27% of these were observed just once. The top ten hold about 35% of the sample. The treatment or condition label, as the study defines it: allogeneic hematopoietic cell transplantation with graft depleted of TCRalphabeta T cells and CD19 B cells.

The sequenced sample was PBMCs, obtained before TCRalphabeta/CD19-depleted stem cell transplant. The receptors were gathered from a boy under two years old with Wiskott-Aldrich syndrome, due to receive a stem cell transplant.

The chain links TRBV24-1 to TRBJ2-1, with a tentative D call TRBD1 (6 bases). This CDR3 spans 15 amino acids. CDR1 is KGHDR and CDR2 is SFDVKD in the germline V gene. V was pared by 2 bases and J by 5 bases, with 12 bases between. CDR3 sequence reads: CATSDSKQGNNEQFF. In DNA form, the CDR3 reads TGTGCCACCAGTGATTCGAAGCAGGGGAACAATGAGCAGTTCTTC.

This clonotype was picked up a small number of times. The chain has TRBV6-5 and TRBJ1-4; D not resolved. The CDR3 is made up of 14 amino acids. Trimming stripped 3 bases from V and 5 bases from J, with 10 bases between. Germline CDR1 MNHEY, CDR2 SVGAGI. CDR3 nucleotide sequence: TGTGCCAGCAGTTATGGAACACCGAATGAAAAACTGTTTTTT. It is translated as CASSYGTPNEKLFF.

The genes are TRBV27 and TRBJ2-5, with 12 bases aligning to TRBD2. The J segment lost 2 bases and the V segment lost 6 bases, leaving 4 bases of the junction unmatched. Germline V gene lookup returns CDR1 MNHEY and CDR2 SMNVEV (reference sequence). This CDR3 contains 15 residues. In DNA, the CDR3 is TGTGCCAGCAGCCATGGACTAGCGGGACAAGAGACCCAGTACTTC. This codes for CASSHGLAGQETQYF.

This sequence joins TRBV12-3 or TRBV12-4 and TRBJ2-1; no reliable D call. The CDR3 loop spans 17 amino acids. V lost 3 bases and J lost 4, with 19 bases in between. As DNA, the CDR3 is TGTGCCAGCAGTTTCCTCGCAAAGACCAAACATTACAATGAGCAGTTCTTC. This codes for CASSFLAKTKHYNEQFF.

This sequence joins TRBV29-1 and TRBJ1-5, with D perhaps matching TRBD1 (5 bases). The CDR3 covers 13 residues. Germline loops: CDR1 SQVTM, CDR2 ANQGSEA. Trimming shortened V by 7 bases and J by 5 bases, and 15 bases separated the two germline ends. DNA for the CDR3: TGCAGCGCGACCCGGGGCCTCGATCAGCCCCAGCATTTT. As protein: CSATRGLDQPQHF.

This clonotype has just a few counts. The rearrangement links TRBV20-1 to TRBJ1-4; 11 bases are shared with TRBD1. The CDR3 contains 14 residues. Germline trimming cut 6 bases from V and 7 bases from J; bases unmatched to any gene: 7. Germline CDR1 is DFQATT and CDR2 is SNEGSKA (reference sequence). The CDR3 loop reads CSARTGGEAEKLFF. The CDR3 DNA reads as TGCAGTGCCCGGACAGGGGGCGAAGCTGAAAAACTGTTTTTT.

The chain uses TRBV20-1 and TRBJ2-5; 9 positions agree with TRBD2. CDR1 is DFQATT and CDR2 is SNEGSKA in the germline V gene (reference sequence). This CDR3 is 15 amino acids long. With 2 bases clipped from V and 4 bases from J, the junction kept 8 bases outside the gene matches. CDR3 in amino acids: CSARRGGRAPETQYF. The CDR3 bases are TGCAGTGCTAGAAGAGGCGGGAGGGCTCCAGAGACCCAGTACTTC.

V gene TRBV7-2 combines with J gene TRBJ2-2; maybe TRBD1 (5 bases). Per germline, CDR1 SGHTA and CDR2 FQGNSA. The CDR3 covers 14 residues. The V gene lost 5 bases and the J gene lost 6 bases, with 13 bases spanning the gap. CDR3 residues: CASSTAKGPGELFF. DNA for the CDR3: TGTGCCAGCAGCACCGCAAAGGGGCCCGGGGAGCTGTTTTTT.